The rows below give T cell receptor beta chains drawn from one sample of a study of quantifying T cell responses using KT2 cells. Each CDR3 protein is one row after TCRdb ran MiXCR on the UMI-ligation and nested PCR reads. The sample contains tens of thousands of distinct CDR3 sequences, roughly 12% of which appear only once. Sequencing was performed on PBMCs spiked with cells of the T cell clone KT2. The receptors were sampled from a human donor. The CDR3 runs from the conserved cysteine through the conserved F or W. The D gene is left open where the match is weak. For some rows the clone size is stated as once, few or many, or as a class when expanded; others skip it.

>TRBJ2-7|many|.|TRBV29-1
CSVSDSYEQYF
TGCAGCGTGAGCGACAGCTACGAGCAGTACTTC
>TRBJ1-2|.|.|TRBV29-1
CSVDPGPLSGYTF
TGCAGCGTTGACCCGGGCCCTCTCTCAGGCTACACCTTC
>TRBJ2-2|few|TRBD2|TRBV6-5
CASSYSIASGSTAGELFF
TGTGCCAGCAGTTATTCTATAGCTAGCGGGAGTACAGCCGGGGAGCTGTTTTTT
>TRBJ2-7|few|.|TRBV2
CASTLGPEGYEQYF
TGTGCCAGCACCCTGGGACCGGAGGGTTACGAGCAGTACTTC
>TRBJ2-3|many|TRBD2|TRBV20-1
CSASEVAGDFTDTQYF
TGCAGTGCTAGTGAGGTAGCGGGGGACTTTACAGATACGCAGTATTTT
>TRBJ1-4|.|TRBD1|TRBV28
CATTGEPNEKLFF
TGTGCCACCACAGGGGAGCCTAATGAAAAACTGTTTTTT
>TRBJ1-2|many|TRBD1|TRBV2
CASSAGTGDYGYTF
TGTGCCAGCAGTGCCGGGACAGGGGACTATGGCTACACCTTC
>TRBJ2-5|once|TRBD2|TRBV9
CASSVEEREDETQYF
TGTGCCAGCAGCGTAGAGGAGCGGGAGGATGAGACCCAGTACTTC
>TRBJ1-2|many|.|TRBV9
CASSAWDGPNYGYTF
TGTGCCAGCAGCGCATGGGACGGTCCTAACTATGGCTACACCTTC
>TRBJ2-5|.|TRBD1|TRBV4-3
CASSQSDRAATQYF
TGCGCCAGCAGCCAGAGCGACAGGGCTGCGACCCAGTACTTC
>TRBJ1-1|few|TRBD1|TRBV7-6
CASSLGTGQGYTEAFF
TGTGCCAGCAGCTTAGGGACGGGACAGGGGTACACTGAAGCTTTCTTT
>TRBJ2-3|.|TRBD2|TRBV7-9
CASSPTSGGSGDTQYF
TGTGCCAGCAGCCCTACGTCGGGGGGGTCCGGAGATACGCAGTATTTT
>TRBJ2-2|many|.|TRBV12-3/TRBV12-4
CASSANRGVRELFF
TGTGCCAGCAGCGCAAACAGAGGTGTTAGGGAGCTGTTTTTT
>TRBJ2-1|few|TRBD1|TRBV18
CASSPLTGSEQFF
TGTGCCAGCTCACCGTTGACAGGGAGTGAGCAGTTCTTC
>TRBJ1-5|few|.|TRBV4-1
CASSPWMSETYNQPQHF
TGCGCCAGCAGCCCCTGGATGTCCGAGACGTACAATCAGCCCCAGCATTTT
>TRBJ1-1|.|TRBD1|TRBV12-3/TRBV12-4
CASSLSGGIEAFF
TGTGCCAGCAGTTTATCAGGGGGAATTGAAGCTTTCTTT
>TRBJ2-1|.|.|TRBV7-2
CASSSGMRYEQFF
TGTGCCAGCAGCTCCGGCATGAGATATGAGCAGTTCTTC
>TRBJ1-2|many|.|TRBV4-3
CASSQVPDGLYGYTF
TGCGCCAGCAGCCAAGTCCCCGACGGATTGTATGGCTACACCTTC
>TRBJ1-5|.|.|TRBV28
CASSLSRSNQPQHF
TGTGCCAGCAGTTTATCCCGTAGCAATCAGCCCCAGCATTTT